Below are 4 T cell receptor beta chains sequenced from a single sample in a study of T cell responses to AZD1222 COVID-19 vaccine. Clones were read by immunoSEQ multiplex PCR, and TCRdb kept only the in-frame ones, dropping some. Of about 120,000 clones listed, approximately 92% were seen once; the top ten hold 2% to 2.5%. Sequencing was performed on peripheral blood, taken 28 days after the second AZD1222 dose. These receptor sequences come from an adult who received the AZD1222 COVID-19 vaccine.

The chain carries TRBV5-1 and TRBJ1-3, with 8 bases lining up with TRBD1. Germline V lookup: CDR1 SGHRS, CDR2 YFSETQ. The CDR3 length is 14 residues. Trimming took 1 base from V and 9 from J; bases not matched to a gene: 6. The CDR3 DNA follows: TGCGCCAGCAGCTTGACGGCAGGGGGCGGCACCATATATTTT. This codes for CASSLTAGGGTIYF.

This clone was counted a single time. The chain is built from TRBV10-1 and TRBJ2-3; D unclear. Germline V gives CDR1 WNHNN, CDR2 SYGVQD (reference sequence). Trimming removed 0 bases from V and 6 bases from J, with 10 bases in between. The CDR3 spans 14 residues. CDR3 DNA: TGCGCCAGCAGTGAGTCTGACGCCTCGGATACGCAGTATTTT. Translating gives CASSESDASDTQYF.

This clone has a single count. The rearrangement links TRBV18 to TRBJ2-1; 9 positions match TRBD1. This CDR3 comprises 16 residues. Unmatched junction bases numbered 10, after V lost 5 bases and J lost 5 bases. CDR1 KGHSH and CDR2 LQKENI come from the germline V gene. The CDR3 DNA is TGTGCCAGCTCATCTTACCCGGACAGGGGCCACAATGAGCAGTTCTTC. As protein: CASSSYPDRGHNEQFF. Using reference TRBV18 and TRBJ2-1 for the parts outside the CDR3, the full variable domain is NAGVMQNPRHLVRRRGQEARLRCSPMKGHSHVYWYRQLPEEGLKFMVYLQKENIIDESGMPKERFSAEFPKEGPSILRIQQVVRGDSAAYFCASSSYPDRGHNEQFFGPGTRLTVL.

This chain links TRBV2 with TRBJ2-1; a possible D gene is TRBD1 (7 bases). There are 13 residues in the CDR3. Germline V CDR1 and CDR2: SNHLY, FYNNEI. With 4 bases removed from V and 10 bases from J, the gap between germline ends came to 14 bases. In DNA, the CDR3 is TGTGCCAGCAGTGCAGAGGGGGCGGGGGAGCAGTTCTTC. Translated: CASSAEGAGEQFF.